This T cell receptor (beta chain) was recorded in a study of blood T cell repertoires in COVID-19 (dated by TCRdb to 2020 to 2022). About the full investigation: Collaborator samples came from the United States, Italy and Spain and covered acute and convalescent phases of COVID-19. Where HLA class I and class II types were available, the types were taken from metadata supplied by the sample provider, not from assay-based typing. A de-identified subject ID, COVID-19 status, age in years and sex were almost always included in the sample metadata. The repertoires were released in a freely available public database meant as a resource for research on the immune response to SARS-CoV-2. The samples were drawn from two sources: the first 160 participants of the ongoing ImmuneRACE study, and 1,200 or so subjects contributed by 6 global collaborators. The dataset comprised deeply sampled blood TCRbeta repertoires from subjects exposed to, actively infected with, or recovered from COVID-19. The prospective study material was composed of cDNA or gDNA derived from T cells, B-cell-depleted T cells, or PBMCs.

Study-wide conclusions, independent of this receptor: Clinical and demographic metadata were provided uncurated, with the amount varying by source and participant.

In the prospective study, participants were about 18 to 95 years old, resided in about two dozen geographic areas of the United States, and were enrolled through a virtual design. In the prospective study, participants were assigned to cohorts based on the clinical history participants reported in a screening survey and a study questionnaire. ImmuneRACE Cohort 3 recovered participants were defined by two consecutive negative NP/OP PCR tests, healthcare professional clearance, or symptom resolution. Each participant in the prospective study had whole blood, serum and a nasopharyngeal or oropharyngeal swab collected by mobile phlebotomists. Participants in the prospective study had the option to provide additional blood draws and questionnaires over a 2-month period. Before DNA extraction, blood samples from the prospective study were shipped at room temperature or frozen. Measured from the cysteine to the phenylalanine, the CDR3 is 14 residues long. Left in the record is the CDR3 DNA by itself, 42 bases read in frame from the first base. From V the trimming removes 2 bases and from J it removes 4 bases, while the gene matches leave 4 bases of the junction unaccounted for. Looking up the germline V gene yields CDR1 SGHTA and CDR2 FQGTGA.

About this clone itself: It lacks a known antigen. The record has no base qualities; no much larger clone is one base away.

TCRbeta CDR3 regions were amplified from genomic DNA using the immunoSEQ Assay, a bias-controlled multiplex PCR. The authors processed their data as follows. Nucleated cell counts per sample were estimated from amplification of reference gene primers within the assay. Sequence reads were collapsed and filtered to measure the absolute abundance of every unique TCRbeta CDR3 rearrangement. For each sample, productive Simpson clonality was calculated as the square root of Simpson's diversity index across productive rearrangements. Sourced from immuneACCESS, this table was stored by TCRdb with only in-frame sequences that have V and J called. A share of the clones is absent; for the studies checked, an unresolved V gene accounts for under half, and the remainder has no known explanation. V and J calls and clone size are those listed in that table; D and trimming were worked out from the DNA. Recorded for this sample are hundreds of thousands of clones; 87% of them occurred a single time. The ten largest clonotypes hold 6% to 6.5% of the sample.

The chain employs TRBV7-3 and TRBJ1-1, and 7 bases in between align with TRBD1. Sequencing input: PBMCs or T cells enriched from blood (not recorded which). This clonotype was sampled from a woman aged 40 to 55 who had recovered from COVID-19. The sequenced DNA: TGTGCCAGCAGCTTAGGGGGACAGTCCACTGAAGCTTTCTTT. Its protein reads: CASSLGGQSTEAFF.